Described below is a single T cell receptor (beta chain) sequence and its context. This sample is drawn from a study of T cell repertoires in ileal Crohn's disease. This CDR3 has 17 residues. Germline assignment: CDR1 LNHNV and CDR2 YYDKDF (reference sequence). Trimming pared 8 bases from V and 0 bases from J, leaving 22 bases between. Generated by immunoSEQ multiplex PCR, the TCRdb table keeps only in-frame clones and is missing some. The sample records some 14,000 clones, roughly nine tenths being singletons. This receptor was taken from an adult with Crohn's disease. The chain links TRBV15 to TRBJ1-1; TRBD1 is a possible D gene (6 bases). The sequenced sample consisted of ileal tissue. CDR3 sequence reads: CATDPGGSITMNTEAFF. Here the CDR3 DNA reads TGTGCCACCGATCCGGGGGGCAGCATTACAATGAACACTGAAGCTTTCTTT.